The 2 T cell receptor beta chains below all came from one sample that was sequenced in a study of cytomegalovirus exposure and HLA in healthy donors. The PCR contained 60 Vbeta and 13 Jbeta primers. Repertoires were generated with immunoSEQ multiplex PCR, while TCRdb's copy carries only in-frame clones and drops some. The sample holds 130,000 to 150,000 clones, roughly 80% seen once. The material sequenced was PBMCs. These receptors all stem from a woman in her thirties or forties in good health and CMV-seropositive.

This clone showed up just a few times. The chain links TRBV5-1 to TRBJ2-5; 9 bases map to TRBD2. The CDR3 contains 16 residues. The V gene's germline CDR1 is SGHRS and CDR2 YFSETQ. V lost 4 bases and J lost 5; bases outside the gene matches: 12. As DNA, the CDR3 is TGCGCCAGCAGCATGCTTCCAGCGGGGGGACAGGAGACCCAGTACTTC. This translates into CASSMLPAGGQETQYF.

This chain connects TRBV30 to TRBJ1-1, with D possibly TRBD1 on 5 matching bases. This CDR3 comprises 16 residues. CDR1 is GTSNPN and CDR2 is SVGIG in the germline V gene (reference sequence). Trimming took off 0 bases at V and 5 bases at J, with 19 bases between the two ends. The CDR3 here is CAWSVRATAGGTEAFF. CDR3 in DNA: TGTGCCTGGAGTGTACGCGCTACGGCCGGGGGAACTGAAGCTTTCTTT.